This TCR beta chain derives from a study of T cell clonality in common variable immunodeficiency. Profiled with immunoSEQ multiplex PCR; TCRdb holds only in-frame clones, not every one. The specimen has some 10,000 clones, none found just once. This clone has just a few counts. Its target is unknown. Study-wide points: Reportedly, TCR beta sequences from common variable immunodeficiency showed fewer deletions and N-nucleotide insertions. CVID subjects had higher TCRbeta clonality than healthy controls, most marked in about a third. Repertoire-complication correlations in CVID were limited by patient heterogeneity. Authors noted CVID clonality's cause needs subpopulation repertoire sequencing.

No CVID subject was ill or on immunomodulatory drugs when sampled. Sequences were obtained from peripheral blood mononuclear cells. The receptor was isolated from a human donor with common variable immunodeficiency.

Here the CDR3 reads CASSFAQGEETQYF. CDR3 bases read: TGTGCCAGCAGCTTCGCGCAGGGGGAAGAGACC. V usage is TRBV7-2 and J usage is TRBJ2-5; 7 nucleotides match TRBD1. Read sequence stops 3 residues before the CDR3 end, and the germline J gene provides the missing end. The germline CDR1 and CDR2 sequences are SGHTA and FQGNSA. This CDR3 is built from 14 residues. The trim removed 3 bases at V and 3 bases at J, leaving 4 bases unmatched.